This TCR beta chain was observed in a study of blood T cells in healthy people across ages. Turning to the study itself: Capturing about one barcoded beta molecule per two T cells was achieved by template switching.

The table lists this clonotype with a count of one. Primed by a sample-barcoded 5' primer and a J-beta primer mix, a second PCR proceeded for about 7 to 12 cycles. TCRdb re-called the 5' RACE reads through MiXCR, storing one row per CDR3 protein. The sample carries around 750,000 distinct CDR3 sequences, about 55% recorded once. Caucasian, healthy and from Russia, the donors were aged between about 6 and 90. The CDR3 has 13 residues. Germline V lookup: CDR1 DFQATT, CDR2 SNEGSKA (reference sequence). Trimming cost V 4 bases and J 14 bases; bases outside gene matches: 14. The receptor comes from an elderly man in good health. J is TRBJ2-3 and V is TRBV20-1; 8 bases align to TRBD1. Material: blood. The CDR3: CSAKDRGPRDAYF. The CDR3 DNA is TGCAGTGCTAAAGACAGGGGACCCAGAGACGCGTATTTT.